This TCR beta chain was sequenced in a study of cytomegalovirus exposure and HLA in healthy donors. At the level of the study: As released early, the data held 80 million to 90 million unique TCRs from HLA-typed donors. Study conclusions and caveats: Reports showed the classifier diagnosing cytomegalovirus status with high specificity and sensitivity.

A note on this clone: Its target is unknown.

Looked up from germline, CDR1 is WSHSY and CDR2 is SAAADI. CDR3 size: 12 residues. J lost 1 base, V lost 10 bases, and 3 bases had no gene match. The PCR used 60 Vbeta and 13 Jbeta primers. Sequencing was performed with immunoSEQ multiplex PCR; in TCRdb, only in-frame clones are kept and a portion is missing. The sample shows roughly 71,000 clones, around two thirds of them seen only once. This clonotype was obtained from a human donor in good health. Sequencing used PBMCs. V and J are TRBV10-2 and TRBJ2-5; 7 nucleotides align to TRBD1. CDR3 in amino acids: CATRDSQETQYF. DNA of the CDR3: TGCGCCACCCGGGACAGCCAAGAGACCCAGTACTTC.